These 27 T cell receptor beta chains were all obtained from the same sample, sequenced in a study of blood T cell repertoires in COVID-19. Assay used: immunoSEQ multiplex PCR; TCRdb lists only in-frame clones, some missing. The top ten clones hold about 6% of a sample with about 62,000 clones, roughly 92% of them seen once. Sequencing was performed on peripheral blood. The receptors were sampled from a human donor in a cohort sampled during active COVID-19.

The gene calls are TRBV7-9 and TRBJ1-6, with D possibly being TRBD1 (6 bases). V lost 5 bases, J lost 7 bases, and 12 bases lay in between. CDR1 is SEHNR and CDR2 is FQNEAQ in the germline V gene (reference sequence). The CDR3 is made up of 14 amino acids. Written as DNA, the CDR3 is TGTGCCAGCAGCCTAAGGACAGAAAATTCACCCCTCCACTTT. This sequence encodes CASSLRTENSPLHF.

The chain couples TRBV27 to TRBJ1-1, with TRBD1 identical over 9 bases. Germline loops: CDR1 MNHEY, CDR2 SMNVEV (reference sequence). The J segment lost 6 bases and the V segment lost 3 bases, leaving 11 bases of the junction unmatched. The length of the CDR3 is 16 residues. DNA for the CDR3: TGTGCCAGCAGTTTGTTTTCTGGGACAGGGTATTCTGAAGCTTTCTTT. Its translation: CASSLFSGTGYSEAFF.

This clone was picked up one time. V gene TRBV30 combines with J gene TRBJ1-5; 8 bases are shared with TRBD1. CDR3 length equals 16 residues. Looked up from germline, CDR1 is GTSNPN and CDR2 is SVGIG (reference sequence). J lost 3 bases, V lost 4 bases, and 11 bases had no gene match. CDR3 residues: CAWMDRAKGSNQPQHF. The CDR3 nucleotides are TGTGCCTGGATGGACAGGGCGAAGGGCTCCAATCAGCCCCAGCATTTT.

The chain couples TRBV3-1 (or the pseudogene TRBV3-2) to TRBJ2-7, with TRBD2 matching over 9 bases. The CDR3 spans 16 residues. The V and J ends lost 0 bases and 3 bases, in that order; junction bases with no gene match: 6. Germline V gene lookup returns CDR1 LGHDT and CDR2 YNNKEL (reference sequence). As DNA, the CDR3 is TGTGCCAGCAGCCAAGACCAGGCTAGCGGGATCTACGAGCAGTACTTC. This sequence encodes CASSQDQASGIYEQYF.

This clone was seen once. The rearrangement joins TRBV27 to TRBJ1-5; a weak D match, TRBD1 (5 bases). The V end lost 2 bases, the J end lost 3 bases, and 8 bases lay between the germline ends. The CDR3 covers 14 residues. CDR1 MNHEY and CDR2 SMNVEV come from the germline V gene (reference sequence). Written as DNA, the CDR3 is TGTGCCAGCAGTTTAGACAGATTCAATCAGCCCCAGCATTTT. It translates to CASSLDRFNQPQHF.

J is TRBJ2-3 and V is TRBV19, with D possibly matching TRBD1 (6 bases). The CDR3 is 14 amino acids. Germline-derived CDR1 and CDR2 are LNHDA and SQIVND (reference sequence). The V end was cut by 3 bases, the J end by 5 bases, with 12 bases between. CDR3 bases: TGTGCCAGTAGTATTCCAGGGGCGGGAGATACGCAGTATTTT. Protein: CASSIPGAGDTQYF. The complete variable domain, with remaining parts taken from reference TRBV19 and TRBJ2-3, reads DGGITQSPKYLFRKEGQNVTLSCEQNLNHDAMYWYRQDPGQGLRLIYYSQIVNDFQKGDIAEGYSVSREKKESFPLTVTSAQKNPTAFYLCASSIPGAGDTQYFGPGTRLTVL.

The rearrangement uses TRBV2 and TRBJ2-1; D is unresolved. The CDR3 runs 15 residues. Trimming pared 1 base from V and 2 bases from J, leaving 9 bases between. Germline-derived CDR1 and CDR2 are SNHLY and FYNNEI. The CDR3 protein is CASSEVETTYNEQFF. The CDR3 DNA is TGTGCCAGCAGTGAAGTTGAGACAACCTACAATGAGCAGTTCTTC.

The chain combines TRBV6-5 with TRBJ2-2, with D perhaps TRBD2 (6 bases). The CDR3 length is 14 residues. Trimming took off 6 bases at V and 7 bases at J, with 15 bases between the two ends. CDR1 is MNHEY, CDR2 SVGAGI, per germline. This chain's CDR3 is CASRRDAGSGELFF. CDR3 sequence (DNA): TGTGCCAGCAGGAGGGATGCGGGGAGCGGGGAGCTGTTTTTT.

The J gene is TRBJ2-7, the V gene TRBV28; 7 bases line up with TRBD1. J lost 3 bases, V lost 2 bases, and 7 bases had no gene match. This CDR3 has 15 amino acids. Germline values: CDR1 MDHEN, CDR2 SYDVKM. CDR3 sequence: CASSLTSTGNYEQYF. The CDR3 region has the DNA TGTGCCAGCAGTTTAACCTCGACAGGGAACTACGAGCAGTACTTC.

DNA for the CDR3: TGCGCCAGCAGTCAATCGGGGGGAAAAGGCCCTGAACAGGGGAAAGGATACGAGCAGTACTTC. Translating gives CASSQSGGKGPEQGKGYEQYF. The genes are TRBV23-1 and TRBJ2-7, with D maybe TRBD1 (7 bases). TRBV23-1 is assigned to the ORF class and has an uncertain function. V dropped 0 bases and J dropped 4 bases, with 31 bases sitting between them. The CDR3 has 21 amino acids.

The chain combines TRBV9 with TRBJ2-7, with D tentatively TRBD2 (6 bases). The CDR3 has 15 amino acids. Per the germline V gene, CDR1 is SGDLS and CDR2 is YYNGEE. V was shortened by 0 bases and J by 2 bases, with 12 bases between the two germline ends. The CDR3 region has the DNA TGTGCCAGCAGCGTAGTTGGGACTGGAGCCTACGAGCAGTACTTC. Amino acids: CASSVVGTGAYEQYF.

This chain joins TRBV5-4 and TRBJ2-5; the D is unclear. Germline loops: CDR1 SGHNT, CDR2 YYREEE (reference sequence). Deletions cut 4 bases from V and 5 bases from J, with 9 bases between. The CDR3 loop spans 12 amino acids. In DNA form, the CDR3 reads TGTGCCAGCAGCGTGGTTGAGGAGACCCAGTACTTC. This gives the protein CASSVVEETQYF.

The chain uses TRBV11-2 and TRBJ2-3, with 12 bases identical to TRBD2. This CDR3 is 17 amino acids long. Looked up from germline, CDR1 is SGHAT and CDR2 is FQNNGV. Trimming took 5 bases from V and 2 from J; bases not matched to a gene: 8. In DNA, the CDR3 is TGTGCCAGCAGCCCCAGACTAGCGGGAGAGATCACAGATACGCAGTATTTT. The encoded protein is CASSPRLAGEITDTQYF.

The chain recombines TRBV18 with TRBJ1-3; D is uncertain. The germline V and J ends were trimmed by 3 bases and 0 bases, with 9 bases remaining between them. The CDR3 loop spans 15 amino acids. Per germline, CDR1 KGHSH and CDR2 LQKENI. In nucleotides, the CDR3 is TGTGCCAGCTCACCCCAACCAGTCTCTGGAAACACCATATATTTT. Residues: CASSPQPVSGNTIYF.

V is TRBV7-2 and J is TRBJ2-3, with 8 bases that match TRBD2. The germline CDR1 and CDR2 sequences are SGHTA and FQGNSA. J was trimmed by 4 bases and V by 3 bases; bases with no gene match: 6. The CDR3 extends over 15 amino acids. The chain's CDR3 is CASSFYGGEADTQYF. CDR3 bases: TGTGCCAGCAGCTTTTACGGGGGGGAAGCAGATACGCAGTATTTT.

This rearrangement joins TRBV7-9 to TRBJ2-7, with 8 nucleotides matching TRBD1. V shed 3 bases and J 1 base; nucleotides not matched to a gene: 2. Germline V lookup: CDR1 SEHNR, CDR2 FQNEAQ (reference sequence). The CDR3 loop spans 14 amino acids. The CDR3 loop is CASSFTGGSYEQYF. CDR3 in DNA: TGTGCCAGCAGCTTTACAGGGGGATCCTACGAGCAGTACTTC.

This clone was counted only a few times. V gene TRBV3-1 (or the pseudogene TRBV3-2) combines with J gene TRBJ1-5, with D perhaps TRBD1 (5 bases). The germline CDR1 and CDR2 sequences are LGHDT and YNNKEL (reference sequence). The CDR3 runs to 13 residues. V shed 4 bases and J shed 6 bases, with 10 bases lying between them. In DNA form, the CDR3 reads TGTGCCAGCAGCCTAAACCAGGGTCAGCCCCAGCATTTT. Translating gives CASSLNQGQPQHF.

This clone was found a few times. The chain joins TRBV18 to TRBJ1-4; possibly TRBD1 for D (6 bases). The germline V and J ends were trimmed by 4 bases and 8 bases, with 11 bases remaining between them. CDR3 length: 13 amino acids. The germline gives CDR1 KGHSH, CDR2 LQKENI. The CDR3 DNA reads as TGTGCCAGCTCACTCCGGGACACCGAAAAACTGTTTTTT. Protein product: CASSLRDTEKLFF.

This clone was seen just once. As DNA, the CDR3 is TGTGCCAGCAGCTTAGAAGCTGCGACAGATACGCAGTATTTT. This codes for CASSLEAATDTQYF. This sequence joins TRBV7-6 and TRBJ2-3; D is unresolved. V was trimmed by 1 base and J by 3 bases, leaving 8 bases between them. This CDR3 contains 14 residues. Per germline, CDR1 SGHVS and CDR2 FNYEAQ.

The DNA for the CDR3 is TGTGCCAGCGGGAGCAGCTCGGTGGAGCAGTTCTTC. Translation: CASGSSSVEQFF. This chain uses TRBV27 with TRBJ2-1; TRBD2 might be the D (5 bases). CDR1 and CDR2 from the germline V gene are MNHEY and SMNVEV (reference sequence). This CDR3 spans 12 amino acids. V was cut by 8 bases and J by 10 bases, with 15 bases left in between.

The J gene is TRBJ1-1, the V gene TRBV5-1; TRBD1 is a possible D gene (6 bases). Looked up from germline, CDR1 is SGHRS and CDR2 is YFSETQ. The ends were cut back, 5 bases at V and 0 bases at J, with 17 bases in the middle. This CDR3 comprises 16 residues. The CDR3 loop reads CASRQDSIYMNTEAFF. CDR3 coding DNA: TGCGCCAGCAGACAGGACAGCATTTATATGAACACTGAAGCTTTCTTT.

The V and J genes are TRBV6-5 and TRBJ2-7, with TRBD1 matching over 8 bases. Looked up from germline, CDR1 is MNHEY and CDR2 is SVGAGI. The CDR3 is 14 residues long. Trimming at V came to 6 bases and at J to 1 base, leaving 5 bases not matched to a gene. In DNA form, the CDR3 reads TGTGCCAGCAGCCCCAGGACAGGGTCCTACGAGCAGTACTTC. Its translation: CASSPRTGSYEQYF.

The chain links TRBV7-9 to TRBJ2-7; 7 positions match TRBD1. V lost 6 bases and J lost 6; bases outside the gene matches: 5. The length of the CDR3 is 12 residues. Germline V gives CDR1 SEHNR, CDR2 FQNEAQ (reference sequence). The CDR3 region has the DNA TGTGCCAGCAGTCCGACAGGGACCGAGCAGTACTTC. Protein sequence: CASSPTGTEQYF.

In this sample, this clone turned up once. This rearrangement joins TRBV5-4 to TRBJ1-6; TRBD1 matches at 8 bases. This CDR3 is built from 15 residues. Germline V gives CDR1 SGHNT, CDR2 YYREEE (reference sequence). V was clipped by 4 bases and J by 7 bases; unmatched bases: 7. The CDR3: CASSDPTGANSPLHF. DNA of the CDR3: TGTGCCAGCAGCGATCCGACAGGGGCGAATTCACCCCTCCACTTT.

V usage is TRBV7-9 and J usage is TRBJ2-3; 11 positions agree with TRBD1. Germline V gene sequence: CDR1 SEHNR, CDR2 FQNEAQ (reference sequence). J was trimmed by 4 bases and V by 5 bases; bases with no gene match: 5. The CDR3 is 15 residues long. CDR3 sequence reads: CASSLRTGGADTQYF. The DNA for the CDR3 is TGTGCCAGCAGCCTCCGGACAGGGGGCGCAGATACGCAGTATTTT.

The chain couples TRBV21-1 to TRBJ2-1; the table's D call, TRBD2, was not checked against the DNA. TRBV21-1 is shown as a pseudogene. This CDR3 region has 14 residues. The CDR3 is CASTSGELYNEQFF. The CDR3 DNA reads as TGTGCCAGCACTAGCGGGGAACTTTACAATGAGCAGTTCTTC.

CDR3 in amino acids: CASSRGEDSPLHF. The CDR3 DNA reads as TGTGCCAGCAGCCGCGGCGAGGATTCACCCCTCCACTTT. The chain has TRBV9 and TRBJ1-6; the D is unclear. This CDR3 is built from 13 residues. Germline V gene lookup returns CDR1 SGDLS and CDR2 YYNGEE. Trimming took off 4 bases at V and 8 bases at J, with 10 bases between the two ends. Together with reference TRBV9 and TRBJ1-6, the CDR3 gives the full variable domain: DSGVTQTPKHLITATGQRVTLRCSPRSGDLSVYWYQQSLDQGLQFLIQYYNGEERAKGNILERFSAQQFPDLHSELNLSSLELGDSALYFCASSRGEDSPLHFGNGTRLTVT.